One and the same sample provided the 20 T cell receptor beta chains below, sequenced in a study of shared clonotypes between healthy human individuals. Naive CD8 isolation took CD45RO-negative cells positively selected for CCR7 and excluded terminally differentiated effector memory CD45RA+ cells. Here immunoSEQ multiplex PCR was the method, and the copy in TCRdb shows in-frame clones only, minus some. The sample records under 2,000,000 clones, roughly 95% being singletons. Sequencing used naive CD8+ T cells sorted from blood. The receptors were gathered from a man younger than 35 in good health.

The CDR3 protein is CASSTRGRGAPGELFF. DNA of the CDR3: TGTGCCAGCAGTACTAGGGGGCGGGGGGCCCCCGGGGAGCTGTTTTTT. The rearrangement uses TRBV27 and TRBJ2-2; D perhaps matches TRBD2 (8 bases). This CDR3 region has 16 residues. The ends were cut back, 5 bases at V and 6 bases at J, with 19 bases in the middle. Germline lookup yields CDR1 MNHEY and CDR2 SMNVEV (reference sequence).

The V and J genes are TRBV2 and TRBJ2-7; 11 positions agree with TRBD1. The germline CDR1 and CDR2 sequences are SNHLY and FYNNEI. The V and J ends lost 2 bases and 4 bases, in that order; junction bases with no gene match: 10. The CDR3 loop spans 17 amino acids. Written as DNA, the CDR3 is TGTGCCAGCAGTGAAATTTGGGGGACAGGGGGAGGATACGAGCAGTACTTC. This encodes CASSEIWGTGGGYEQYF. Full variable domain (missing parts from reference TRBV2 and TRBJ2-7): EPEVTQTPSHQVTQMGQEVILRCVPISNHLYFYWYRQILGQKVEFLVSFYNNEISEKSEIFDDQFSVERPDGSNFTLKIRSTKLEDSAMYFCASSEIWGTGGGYEQYFGPGTRLTVT.

V usage is TRBV4-1 and J usage is TRBJ2-7, with TRBD2 identical over 12 bases. Germline loops: CDR1 MGHRA, CDR2 YSYEKL. The ends lost 3 bases at V and 7 bases at J; junction bases unmatched: 7. The CDR3 has 15 amino acids. This CDR3 reads CASSQYIGLAGEQYF. As DNA, the CDR3 is TGCGCCAGCAGCCAGTATATCGGACTAGCGGGGGAGCAGTACTTC.

The chain recombines TRBV5-1 with TRBJ2-7; 10 positions agree with TRBD1. The CDR3 runs to 16 residues. Germline values: CDR1 SGHRS, CDR2 YFSETQ. J gave up 2 bases and V 4 bases, and 9 bases lay outside the gene matches. Written as DNA, the CDR3 is TGCGCCAGCAGCGGCACCGGGACAGGGGTTCCCTACGAGCAGTACTTC. This translates into CASSGTGTGVPYEQYF.

This chain links TRBV27 with TRBJ2-3; 7 bases are shared with TRBD2. The CDR3 has 16 residues. Looked up from germline, CDR1 is MNHEY and CDR2 is SMNVEV (reference sequence). J gave up 4 bases and V 4 bases, and 11 bases lay outside the gene matches. CDR3 in amino acids: CASSSSAGERPDTQYF. The CDR3, as DNA: TGTGCCAGCAGTTCCTCGGCGGGAGAGAGGCCAGATACGCAGTATTTT.

The genes are TRBV5-6 and TRBJ2-7; D gene uncertain. The CDR3 is 15 residues long. V gave up 2 bases and J gave up 2 bases, with 14 bases separating them. The germline V gene has CDR1 SGHDT and CDR2 YYEEEE. The DNA for the CDR3 is TGTGCCAGCAGCTTCTCCGGTGTGTCAACCTACGAGCAGTACTTC. Protein product: CASSFSGVSTYEQYF.

The V call is TRBV30, the J call TRBJ2-3, with D unclear. Germline values: CDR1 GTSNPN, CDR2 SVGIG (reference sequence). The CDR3 covers 12 residues. V dropped 2 bases and J dropped 6 bases, with 9 bases sitting between them. For the CDR3, the DNA is TGTGCCTGGAGTTGGGTACTTGATACGCAGTATTTT. Translation: CAWSWVLDTQYF.

In its sample, this clone was seen once. This chain connects TRBV7-9 to TRBJ2-1, with TRBD1 identical over 8 bases. The CDR3 contains 15 residues. Trimming at V came to 5 bases and at J to 4 bases, leaving 7 bases not matched to a gene. Germline CDR1 SEHNR, CDR2 FQNEAQ (reference sequence). Written as DNA, the CDR3 is TGTGCCAGCAGCCCCCGACAGGGGAGGTACAATGAGCAGTTCTTC. Its translation is CASSPRQGRYNEQFF.

CDR3: CASCREVNTEAFF. In nucleotides, the CDR3 is TGTGCCAGCTGTCGGGAGGTGAACACTGAAGCTTTCTTT. The chain uses TRBV5-5 and TRBJ1-1; no firm D call. Deletions cut 7 bases from V and 0 bases from J, with 10 bases between. The length of the CDR3 is 13 residues. The germline CDR1 and CDR2 sequences are SGHKS and YYEKEE (reference sequence).

The chain links TRBV27 to TRBJ1-2, with a weak D call TRBD1 (5 bases). Germline CDR1 is MNHEY and CDR2 is SMNVEV (reference sequence). The V end was cut by 10 bases, the J end by 10 bases, with 19 bases between. The CDR3 is 12 amino acids. The CDR3 sequence: CATLKRPGSYTF. The CDR3 DNA reads TGTGCCACCCTGAAAAGACCAGGGTCCTACACCTTC.

This sequence joins TRBV15 and TRBJ2-5, with a weak D call TRBD1 (5 bases). Trimming stripped 4 bases from V and 2 bases from J, with 14 bases between. The CDR3 is 15 residues long. Germline assignment: CDR1 LNHNV and CDR2 YYDKDF (reference sequence). The DNA of the CDR3 is TGTGCCACCAGCAACCCCCGACAGATGCAAGAGACCCAGTACTTC. It yields the protein CATSNPRQMQETQYF.

This sequence joins TRBV6-1 and TRBJ2-5; D is possibly TRBD1 or TRBD2 (5 bases each). The CDR3 contains 14 residues. V was cut by 8 bases and J by 5 bases, with 18 bases left in between. Germline values: CDR1 MNHNS, CDR2 SASEGT. The CDR3 loop reads CASFWAGSLETQYF. As DNA, the CDR3 is TGTGCCAGCTTTTGGGCAGGGAGTTTGGAGACCCAGTACTTC.

The V gene is TRBV4-1, the J gene TRBJ2-2; D possibly corresponds to TRBD1 (6 bases). Germline V gene sequence: CDR1 MGHRA, CDR2 YSYEKL. Trimming took off 6 bases at V and 1 base at J, with 9 bases between the two ends. This CDR3 is built from 14 residues. The CDR3 here is CASRPTGNTGELFF. DNA of the CDR3: TGCGCCAGCAGACCGACAGGGAACACCGGGGAGCTGTTTTTT.

The V call is TRBV6-5, the J call TRBJ2-2; unclear D gene. There are 10 residues in the CDR3. Germline CDR1 reads MNHEY; CDR2 reads SVGAGI. V was cut by 6 bases and J by 6 bases, with 2 bases left in between. CDR3 sequence reads: CASSPGELFF. The DNA for the CDR3 is TGTGCCAGCAGCCCCGGGGAGCTGTTTTTT.

V usage is TRBV4-3 and J usage is TRBJ2-1, with 9 nucleotides matching TRBD2. Trimming removed 1 base from V and 4 bases from J; junction bases left unmatched: 5. Germline CDR1 LGHNA, CDR2 YSLEER. The CDR3 covers 16 residues. The chain's CDR3 is CASSQGSGLAYNEQFF. The CDR3 DNA is TGCGCCAGCAGCCAAGGGTCAGGACTAGCGTACAATGAGCAGTTCTTC.

This chain connects TRBV4-1 to TRBJ1-1, with TRBD1 matching over 9 bases. V gave up 3 bases and J gave up 6 bases; unmatched junction bases: 5. The CDR3 length is 14 residues. Germline V gives CDR1 MGHRA, CDR2 YSYEKL. CDR3 amino acids: CASSHRDRDSEAFF. In DNA form, the CDR3 reads TGCGCCAGCAGCCACCGGGACAGGGACTCTGAAGCTTTCTTT.

The V and J genes are TRBV7-9 and TRBJ1-5; D call uncertain. The CDR3 loop spans 13 amino acids. Between the trimmed V and J ends, which lost 2 bases and 5 bases, there was a span of 7 bases. Germline V gene data show CDR1 as SEHNR and CDR2 as FQNEAQ (reference sequence). This CDR3 reads CASSLRVDQPQHF. CDR3 DNA sequence: TGTGCCAGCAGCTTAAGGGTGGATCAGCCCCAGCATTTT. Combining the CDR3 with reference TRBV7-9 and TRBJ1-5 gives the whole variable domain DTGVSQNPRHKITKRGQNVTFRCDPISEHNRLYWYRQTLGQGPEFLTYFQNEAQLEKSRLLSDRFSAERPKGSFSTLEIQRTEQGDSAMYLCASSLRVDQPQHFGDGTRLSIL.

On this clone itself: Other DNA sequences in this sample translate to the same CDR3. The chain is built from TRBV5-6 and TRBJ2-7; possibly TRBD1 for D (5 bases). V lost 4 bases to trimming and J lost 5 bases, with 7 bases between them. The CDR3 spans 11 residues. Germline V gene data show CDR1 as SGHDT and CDR2 as YYEEEE. The CDR3, as DNA: TGTGCCAGCAGCCTAGGGGACGAGCAGTACTTC. Encoded protein: CASSLGDEQYF.

As regards this clone: With a much larger clone just one base away, this may be a read error. This chain uses TRBV5-8 with TRBJ2-7; no definite D call. V shed 0 bases and J shed 0 bases, with 4 bases lying between them. Germline assignment: CDR1 SGHTS and CDR2 YDEGEE. This CDR3 region has 13 residues. CDR3 sequence (DNA): TGTGCCAGCAGCTTGGACCCCTCCTACGAGCAGTACTTC. It encodes CASSLDPSYEQYF.

This chain uses TRBV30 with TRBJ2-5; D uncertain. The CDR3 totals 13 residues. The ends were cut back, 3 bases at V and 1 base at J, with 9 bases in the middle. Germline V gene data show CDR1 as GTSNPN and CDR2 as SVGIG (reference sequence). CDR3 in amino acids: CAWRVRSQETQYF. CDR3 sequence (DNA): TGTGCCTGGAGAGTTCGCAGCCAAGAGACCCAGTACTTC. Full variable domain (missing parts from reference TRBV30 and TRBJ2-5): SQTIHQWPATLVQPVGSPLSLECTVEGTSNPNLYWYRQAAGRGLQLLFYSVGIGQISSEVPQNLSASRPQDRQFILSSKKLLLSDSGFYLCAWRVRSQETQYFGPGTRLLVL.